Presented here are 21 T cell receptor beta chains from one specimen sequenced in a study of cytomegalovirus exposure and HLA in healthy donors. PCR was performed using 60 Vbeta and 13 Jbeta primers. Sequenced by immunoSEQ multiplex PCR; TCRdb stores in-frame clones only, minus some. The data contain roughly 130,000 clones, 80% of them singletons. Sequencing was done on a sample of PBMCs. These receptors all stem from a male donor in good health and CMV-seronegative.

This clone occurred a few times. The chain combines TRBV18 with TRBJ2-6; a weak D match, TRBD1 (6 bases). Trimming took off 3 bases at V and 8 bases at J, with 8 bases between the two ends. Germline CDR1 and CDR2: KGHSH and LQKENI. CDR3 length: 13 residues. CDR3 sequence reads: CASSPGTPNVLTF. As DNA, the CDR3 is TGTGCCAGCTCACCTGGGACACCCAACGTCCTGACTTTC. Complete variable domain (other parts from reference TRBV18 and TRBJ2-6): NAGVMQNPRHLVRRRGQEARLRCSPMKGHSHVYWYRQLPEEGLKFMVYLQKENIIDESGMPKERFSAEFPKEGPSILRIQQVVRGDSAAYFCASSPGTPNVLTFGAGSRLTVL.

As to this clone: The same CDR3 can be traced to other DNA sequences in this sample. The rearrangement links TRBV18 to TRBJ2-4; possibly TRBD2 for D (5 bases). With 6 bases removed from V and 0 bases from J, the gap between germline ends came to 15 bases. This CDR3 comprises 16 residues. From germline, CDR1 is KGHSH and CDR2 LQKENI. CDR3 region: CASSPFGVLAKNIQYF. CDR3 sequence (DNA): TGTGCCAGCTCGCCTTTCGGGGTCCTAGCCAAAAACATTCAGTACTTC.

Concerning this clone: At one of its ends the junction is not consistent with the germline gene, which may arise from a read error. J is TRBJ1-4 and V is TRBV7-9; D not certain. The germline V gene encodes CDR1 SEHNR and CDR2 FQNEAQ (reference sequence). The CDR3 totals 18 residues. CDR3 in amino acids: CSSSLGSGGLATNEKLFF. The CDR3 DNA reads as TGTTCCAGCAGCCTCGGGTCAGGAGGCCTTGCAACTAATGAAAAACTGTTTTTT.

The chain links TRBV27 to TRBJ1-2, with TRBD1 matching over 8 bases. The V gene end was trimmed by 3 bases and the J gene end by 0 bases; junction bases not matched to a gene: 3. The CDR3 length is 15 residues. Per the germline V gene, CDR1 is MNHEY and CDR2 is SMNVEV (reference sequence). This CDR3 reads CASSFRGQANYGYTF. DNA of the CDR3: TGTGCCAGCAGTTTTCGGGGACAGGCTAACTATGGCTACACCTTC.

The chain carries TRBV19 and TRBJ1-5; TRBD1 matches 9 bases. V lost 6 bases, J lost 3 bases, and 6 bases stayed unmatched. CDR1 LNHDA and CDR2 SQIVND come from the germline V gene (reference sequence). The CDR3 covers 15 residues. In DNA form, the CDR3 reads TGTGCCAGTAGGGCCGGACAGGGGATCAATCAGCCCCAGCATTTT. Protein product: CASRAGQGINQPQHF.

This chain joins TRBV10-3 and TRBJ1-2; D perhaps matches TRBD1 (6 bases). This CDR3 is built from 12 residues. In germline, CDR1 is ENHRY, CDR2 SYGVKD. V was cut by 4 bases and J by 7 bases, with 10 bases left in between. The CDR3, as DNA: TGTGCCATCAGTGCAAACAGGGCTGGCTACACCTTC. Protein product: CAISANRAGYTF.

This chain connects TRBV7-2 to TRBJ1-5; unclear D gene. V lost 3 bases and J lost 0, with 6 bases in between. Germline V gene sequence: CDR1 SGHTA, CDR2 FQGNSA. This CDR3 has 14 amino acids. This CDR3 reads CASSLAVSNQPQHF. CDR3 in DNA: TGTGCCAGCAGCTTGGCAGTTAGCAATCAGCCCCAGCATTTT. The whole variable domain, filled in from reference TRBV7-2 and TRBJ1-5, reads GAGVSQSPSNKVTEKGKDVELRCDPISGHTALYWYRQSLGQGLEFLIYFQGNSAPDKSGLPSDRFSAERTGGSVSTLTIQRTQQEDSAVYLCASSLAVSNQPQHFGDGTRLSIL.

The CDR3 here is CASSGGRGYGYTF. The CDR3 coding sequence is TGTGCCAGCAGTGGTGGAAGGGGCTATGGCTACACCTTC. The J gene is TRBJ1-2, the V gene TRBV6-4, with D possibly being TRBD1 (5 bases). The germline V gene encodes CDR1 MRHNA and CDR2 SNTAGT. CDR3 length: 13 amino acids. Trimming left V 4 bases short and J 4 bases short, with 10 bases between.

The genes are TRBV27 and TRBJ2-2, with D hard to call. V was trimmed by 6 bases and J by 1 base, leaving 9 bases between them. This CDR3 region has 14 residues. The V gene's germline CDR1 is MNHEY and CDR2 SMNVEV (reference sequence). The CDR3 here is CASSYTWNTGELFF. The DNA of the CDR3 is TGTGCCAGCAGCTATACGTGGAACACCGGGGAGCTGTTTTTT.

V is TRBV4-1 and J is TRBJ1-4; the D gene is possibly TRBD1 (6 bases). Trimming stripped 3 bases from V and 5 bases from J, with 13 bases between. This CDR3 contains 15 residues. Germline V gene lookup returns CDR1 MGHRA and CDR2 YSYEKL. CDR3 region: CASSHTDSLNEKLFF. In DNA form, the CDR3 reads TGCGCCAGCAGCCATACGGACAGCTTAAATGAAAAACTGTTTTTT.

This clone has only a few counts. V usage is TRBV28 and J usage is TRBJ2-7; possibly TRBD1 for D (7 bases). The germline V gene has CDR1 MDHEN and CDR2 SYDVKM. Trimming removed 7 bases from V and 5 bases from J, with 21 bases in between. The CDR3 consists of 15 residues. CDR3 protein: CASTDPGGGQNEQYF. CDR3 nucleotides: TGTGCCAGCACCGACCCCGGAGGGGGACAGAACGAGCAGTACTTC.

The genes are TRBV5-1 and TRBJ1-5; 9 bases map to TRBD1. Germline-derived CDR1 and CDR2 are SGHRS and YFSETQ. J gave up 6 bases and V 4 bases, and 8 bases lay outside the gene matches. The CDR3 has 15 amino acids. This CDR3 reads CASSPGQGYSQPQHF. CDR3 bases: TGCGCCAGCAGCCCGGGACAGGGTTACTCTCAGCCCCAGCATTTT.

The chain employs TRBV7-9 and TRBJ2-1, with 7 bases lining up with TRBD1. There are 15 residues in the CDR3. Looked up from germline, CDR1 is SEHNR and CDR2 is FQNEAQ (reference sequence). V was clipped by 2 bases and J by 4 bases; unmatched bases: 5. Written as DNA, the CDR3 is TGTGCCAGCAGCTTACCCCGACAGGGATACAATGAGCAGTTCTTC. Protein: CASSLPRQGYNEQFF.

CDR3 coding DNA: TGTGCCAGCAGTTTTTTTGAGGGCCACGAGCAGTACTTC. Translation: CASSFFEGHEQYF. This chain uses TRBV28 with TRBJ2-7; a possible D gene is TRBD2 (5 bases). Trimming left V 3 bases short and J 5 bases short, with 11 bases between. The germline CDR1 and CDR2 sequences are MDHEN and SYDVKM. CDR3 length: 13 amino acids.

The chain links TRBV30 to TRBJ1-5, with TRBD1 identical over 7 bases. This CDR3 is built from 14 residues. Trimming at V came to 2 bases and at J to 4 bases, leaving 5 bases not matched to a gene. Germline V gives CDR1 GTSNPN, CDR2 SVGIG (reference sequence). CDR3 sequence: CAWSRDSFNQPQHF. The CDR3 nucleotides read TGTGCCTGGAGTAGGGACAGCTTTAATCAGCCCCAGCATTTT.

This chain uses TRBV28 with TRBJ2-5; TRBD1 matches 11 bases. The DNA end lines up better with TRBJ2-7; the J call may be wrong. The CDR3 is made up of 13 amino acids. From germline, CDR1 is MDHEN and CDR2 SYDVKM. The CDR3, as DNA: TGTGCCAGGGACAGGGGGCATGTTTACGAGCAGTACTTC. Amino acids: CARDRGHVYEQYF.

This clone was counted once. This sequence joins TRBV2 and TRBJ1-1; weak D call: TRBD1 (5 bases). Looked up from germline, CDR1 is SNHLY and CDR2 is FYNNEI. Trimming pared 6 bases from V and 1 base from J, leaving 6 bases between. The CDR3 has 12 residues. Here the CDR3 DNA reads TGTGCCAGCAGGGGGCGGAACACTGAAGCTTTCTTT. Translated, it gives CASRGRNTEAFF.

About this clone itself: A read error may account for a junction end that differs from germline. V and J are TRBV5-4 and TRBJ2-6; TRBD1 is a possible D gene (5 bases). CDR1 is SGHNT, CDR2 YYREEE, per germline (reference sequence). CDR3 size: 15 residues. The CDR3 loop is CASSPDLSGANGLTF. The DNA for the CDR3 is TGTGCCAGCAGCCCCGATCTCTCTGGGGCCAACGGCCTGACTTTC.

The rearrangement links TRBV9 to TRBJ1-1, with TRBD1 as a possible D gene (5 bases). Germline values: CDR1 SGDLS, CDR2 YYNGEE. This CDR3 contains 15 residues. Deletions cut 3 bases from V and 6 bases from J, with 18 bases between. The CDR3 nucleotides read TGTGCCAGCAGCGGGGGAGGGAGGGGAAGGGCTGAAGCTTTCTTT. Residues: CASSGGGRGRAEAFF.

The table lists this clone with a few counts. CDR3 sequence: CASSVGWGGANQPQHF. CDR3 DNA sequence: TGTGCCAGCAGCGTAGGGTGGGGAGGGGCAAATCAGCCCCAGCATTTT. This sequence joins TRBV9 and TRBJ1-5, with D perhaps TRBD1 (5 bases). The ends were cut back, 0 bases at V and 4 bases at J, with 14 bases in the middle. This CDR3 has 16 amino acids. CDR1 is SGDLS, CDR2 YYNGEE, per germline. Variable domain in full (rest from reference TRBV9 and TRBJ1-5): DSGVTQTPKHLITATGQRVTLRCSPRSGDLSVYWYQQSLDQGLQFLIQYYNGEERAKGNILERFSAQQFPDLHSELNLSSLELGDSALYFCASSVGWGGANQPQHFGDGTRLSIL.

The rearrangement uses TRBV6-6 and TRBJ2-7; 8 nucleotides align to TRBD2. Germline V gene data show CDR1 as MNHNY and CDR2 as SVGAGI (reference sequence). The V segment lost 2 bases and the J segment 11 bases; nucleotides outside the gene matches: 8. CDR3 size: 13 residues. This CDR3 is CASSYQNGGRKYF. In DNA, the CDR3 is TGTGCCAGCAGTTACCAAAACGGCGGGAGGAAGTACTTC.